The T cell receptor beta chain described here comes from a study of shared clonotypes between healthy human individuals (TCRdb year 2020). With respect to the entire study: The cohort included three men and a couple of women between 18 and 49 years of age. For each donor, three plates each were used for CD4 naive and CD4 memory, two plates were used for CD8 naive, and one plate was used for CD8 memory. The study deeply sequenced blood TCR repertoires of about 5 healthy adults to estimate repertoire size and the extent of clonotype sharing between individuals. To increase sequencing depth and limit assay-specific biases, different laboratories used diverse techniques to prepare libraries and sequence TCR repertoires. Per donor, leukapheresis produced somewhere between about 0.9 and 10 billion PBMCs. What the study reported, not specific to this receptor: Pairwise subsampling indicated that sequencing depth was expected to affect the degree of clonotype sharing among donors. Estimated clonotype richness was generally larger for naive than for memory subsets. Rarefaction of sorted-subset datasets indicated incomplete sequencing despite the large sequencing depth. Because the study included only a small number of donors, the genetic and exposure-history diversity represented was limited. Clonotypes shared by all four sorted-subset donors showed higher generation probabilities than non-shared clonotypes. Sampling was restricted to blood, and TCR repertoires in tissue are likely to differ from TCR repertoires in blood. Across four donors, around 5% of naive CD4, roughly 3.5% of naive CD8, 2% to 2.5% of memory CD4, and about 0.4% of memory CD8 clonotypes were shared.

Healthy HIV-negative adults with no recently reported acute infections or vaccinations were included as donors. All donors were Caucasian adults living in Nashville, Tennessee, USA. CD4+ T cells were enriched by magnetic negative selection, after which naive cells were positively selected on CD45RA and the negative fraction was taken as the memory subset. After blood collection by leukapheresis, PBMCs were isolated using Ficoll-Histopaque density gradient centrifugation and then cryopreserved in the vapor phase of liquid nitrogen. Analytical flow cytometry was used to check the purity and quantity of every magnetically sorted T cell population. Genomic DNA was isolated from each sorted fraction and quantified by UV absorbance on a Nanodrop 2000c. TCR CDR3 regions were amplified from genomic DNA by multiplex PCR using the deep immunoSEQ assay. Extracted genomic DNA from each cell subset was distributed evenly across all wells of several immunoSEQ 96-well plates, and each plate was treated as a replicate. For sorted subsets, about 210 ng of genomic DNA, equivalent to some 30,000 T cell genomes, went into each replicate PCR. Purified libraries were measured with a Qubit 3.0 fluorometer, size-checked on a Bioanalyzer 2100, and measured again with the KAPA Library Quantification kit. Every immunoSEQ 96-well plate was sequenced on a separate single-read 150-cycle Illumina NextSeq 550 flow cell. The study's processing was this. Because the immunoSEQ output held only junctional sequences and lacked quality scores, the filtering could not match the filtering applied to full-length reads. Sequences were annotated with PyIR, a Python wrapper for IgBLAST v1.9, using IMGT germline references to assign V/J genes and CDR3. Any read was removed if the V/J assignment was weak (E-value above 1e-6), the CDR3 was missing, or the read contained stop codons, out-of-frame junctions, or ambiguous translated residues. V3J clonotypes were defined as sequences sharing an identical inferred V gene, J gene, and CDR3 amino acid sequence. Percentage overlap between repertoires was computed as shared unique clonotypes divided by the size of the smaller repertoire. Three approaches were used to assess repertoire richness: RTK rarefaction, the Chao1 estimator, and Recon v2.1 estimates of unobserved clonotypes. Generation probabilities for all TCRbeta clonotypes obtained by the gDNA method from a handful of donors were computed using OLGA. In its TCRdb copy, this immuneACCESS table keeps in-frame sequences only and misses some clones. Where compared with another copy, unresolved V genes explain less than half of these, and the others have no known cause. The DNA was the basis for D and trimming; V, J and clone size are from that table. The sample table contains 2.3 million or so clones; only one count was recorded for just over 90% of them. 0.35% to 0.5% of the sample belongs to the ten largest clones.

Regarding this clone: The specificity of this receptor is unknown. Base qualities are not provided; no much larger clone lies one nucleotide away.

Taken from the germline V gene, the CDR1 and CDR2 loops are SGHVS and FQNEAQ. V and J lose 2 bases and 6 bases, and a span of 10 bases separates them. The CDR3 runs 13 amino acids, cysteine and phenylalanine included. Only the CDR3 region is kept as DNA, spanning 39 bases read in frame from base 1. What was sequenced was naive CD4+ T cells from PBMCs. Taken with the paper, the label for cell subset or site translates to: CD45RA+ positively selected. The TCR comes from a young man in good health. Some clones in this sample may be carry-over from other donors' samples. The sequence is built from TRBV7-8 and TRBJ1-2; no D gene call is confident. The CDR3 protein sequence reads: CASSLLGPNGYTF. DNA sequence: TGTGCCAGCAGCTTACTAGGGCCGAATGGCTACACCTTC.